This T cell receptor (beta chain) is from a study of cytotoxic CD8 clonotypes in ibrutinib-treated CLL. The assay was immunoSEQ multiplex PCR, and TCRdb's table has in-frame clones only and misses some. The sample shows roughly 12,000 clones, roughly four fifths of them seen only once. Germline V lookup: CDR1 KGHSH, CDR2 LQKENI. The CDR3 covers 15 residues. V dropped 3 bases and J dropped 5 bases, with 16 bases sitting between them. This clone showed up just a few times. The chain combines TRBV18 with TRBJ1-1; possibly TRBD1 for D (5 bases). The sequences come from PBMCs, collected at disease progression, from a patient treated with ibrutinib. The TCR originated in a human donor with chronic lymphocytic leukemia. CDR3 protein: CASSPFDQAGTEAFF. Here the CDR3 DNA reads TGTGCCAGCTCACCCTTCGACCAGGCAGGGACTGAAGCTTTCTTT.